This is a list of T cell receptor beta chains from one sample in a study of T cells in Graves' hyperthyroidism and ophthalmopathy. TCRdb recomputed calls from the multiplex PCR reads with MiXCR, one row per CDR3 protein. This table holds a few hundred thousand distinct CDR3 sequences, just over 45% found once. The specimen was peripheral blood or thyroid tissue (not recorded which). The receptors originated from an adult woman with Graves' disease, either hyperthyroidism or ophthalmopathy (not recorded which). Each CDR3 is given with its conserved first and last residue. The D gene is left open where the match is weak. Some rows mark clone size as missing; the rest say once, few, many or name a class of expanded clone.

J	D	V	size	CDR3	DNA
TRBJ1-4	.	TRBV5-1	many	CASSLEGVYLFF	TGCGCCAGCAGCTTGGAGGGGGTTTATCTGTTTTTT
TRBJ2-6	.	TRBV19	.	CASSPGRTF	TGTGCCAGTAGTCCCGGACGGACTTTC
TRBJ2-3	.	TRBV2	once	CASSWTGGQYF	TGTGCCAGCAGTTGGACCGGGGGGCAGTATTTT
TRBJ2-1	.	TRBV7-2	.	CATLSGLF	TGTGCCACCTTATCGGGACTCTTC
TRBJ1-6	.	TRBV10-1	.	CASSALAGGGSPLHF	TGCGCCAGCAGTGCCTTAGCGGGAGGTGGTTCACCCCTCCACTTT
TRBJ1-2	.	TRBV29-1	many	CSVGSRIYGYTF	TGCAGCGTTGGATCCAGGATCTATGGCTACACCTTC
TRBJ1-2	.	TRBV19	many	CASSTSITGWTYGYTF	TGTGCCAGTAGTACATCCATCACCGGGTGGACCTATGGCTACACCTTC
TRBJ2-2	.	TRBV12-3/TRBV12-4	many	CASSEVGGTNTGELFF	TGTGCCAGCAGTGAGGTCGGAGGGACGAACACCGGGGAGCTGTTTTTT
TRBJ2-5	TRBD2	TRBV5-1	.	CASSSWREGMMETQYF	TGCGCCAGCAGCTCCTGGAGGGAGGGGATGATGGAGACCCAGTACTTC
TRBJ2-6	TRBD1	TRBV6-1	.	CASKPSGTGTGANVLTF	TGTGCCAGCAAGCCCTCCGGGACAGGGACTGGGGCCAACGTCCTGACTTTC
TRBJ2-7	TRBD1	TRBV19	.	CASSITGTDYEQYF	TGTGCCAGTAGTATTACCGGGACAGACTACGAGCAGTACTTC
TRBJ1-1	.	TRBV29-1	many	CSVTVAEAFF	TGCAGCGTAACCGTTGCTGAAGCTTTCTTT
TRBJ1-2	.	TRBV20-1	.	CSAKGRAHGYTF	TGCAGTGCGAAAGGGAGAGCCCATGGCTACACCTTC
TRBJ2-2	TRBD2	TRBV3-1	.	CASSQPRGRETGELFF	TGTGCCAGCAGCCAACCTAGAGGGAGGGAAACCGGGGAGCTTTTTTTT
TRBJ2-7	.	TRBV5-1	many	CASSSSPAYEQYF	TGCGCCAGCAGCAGTAGTCCAGCCTACGAGCAGTACTTC
TRBJ1-1	.	TRBV7-8	many	CASSLASGNTEAFF	TGTGCCAGCAGCTTAGCTTCGGGGAACACTGAAGCTTTCTTT
TRBJ1-1	.	TRBV19	many	CASSIVMGNTEAFF	TGTGCCAGTAGTATAGTAATGGGGAACACTGAAGCTTTCTTT
TRBJ1-5	.	TRBV20-1	.	CSARSAGGNQPQHF	TGCAGTGCTAGATCAGCGGGGGGCAATCAGCCCCAGCATTTT
TRBJ1-6	TRBD1	TRBV9	.	CAISDRGGGSPLHF	TGTGCCATCAGCGACAGGGGGGGAGGCTCACCCCTCCACTTT
TRBJ1-2	TRBD1	TRBV7-9	.	CASSLAGTGYGYTF	TGTGCCAGCAGCTTAGCCGGGACAGGGTATGGCTACACCTTC
TRBJ2-7	.	TRBV9	once	CAVSPTVLPYEQYF	TGTGCCGTCAGCCCCACGGTCCTACCCTACGAGCAGTACTTC
TRBJ1-5	.	TRBV10-2	once	CASSADEGWGAGNQPQHF	TGCGCCAGCAGTGCCGATGAAGGGTGGGGTGCTGGCAATCAGCCCCAGCATTTT
TRBJ1-6	.	TRBV6-6	many	CASSYSSGMTASPLHF	TGTGCCAGCAGTTACTCCTCAGGGATGACGGCTTCACCCCTCCACTTT
TRBJ1-5	.	TRBV10-3	.	CAISDTGGGQPQHF	TGTGCCATCAGTGATACGGGGGGAGGCCAGCCCCAGCATTTT
TRBJ1-1	TRBD1	TRBV20-1	many	CSARGPGTGTEAFF	TGCAGTGCTAGAGGGCCCGGGACAGGCACTGAAGCTTTCTTT
TRBJ2-5	TRBD2	TRBV7-9	.	CASSLITSGRTQYF	TGTGCCAGCAGCTTAATCACTAGCGGGAGGACCCAGTACTTC
TRBJ2-7	.	TRBV20-1	few	CSASEMGDYEQYF	TGCAGTGCTAGTGAGATGGGGGACTACGAGCAGTACTTC
TRBJ2-2	TRBD1	TRBV5-8	.	CASSLVWTGGWLDTGELFF	TGTGCCAGCAGCTTGGTTTGGACAGGGGGCTGGTTGGACACCGGGGAGCTGTTTTTT
TRBJ1-5	.	TRBV12-3/TRBV12-4	many	CASSLLRGRSQPQHF	TGTGCCAGCAGTTTATTAAGGGGACGGAGTCAGCCCCAGCATTTT
TRBJ2-7	.	TRBV10-3	many	CAISVHRVTKPEVREQYF	TGTGCCATCAGTGTTCACAGGGTCACCAAGCCGGAGGTACGCGAGCAGTACTTC
TRBJ1-6	.	TRBV4-1	many	CASSQDVSPLHF	TGCGCCAGCAGCCAAGACGTTTCACCCCTCCACTTT
TRBJ2-7	.	TRBV29-1	.	CSVVGYEQYF	TGCAGCGTTGTCGGGTACGAGCAGTACTTC
TRBJ2-5	.	TRBV9	.	CASSVGRDQETQYF	TGTGCCAGCAGCGTAGGGAGAGATCAAGAGACCCAGTACTTC
TRBJ2-7	.	TRBV6-5	many	CASSYSSGVAYEQYF	TGTGCCAGCAGTTACTCGAGTGGGGTGGCCTACGAGCAGTACTTC
TRBJ1-1	.	TRBV12-3/TRBV12-4	.	CASSLGQGLETHTEAFF	TGTGCCAGCAGTTTGGGACAAGGGTTGGAGACCCACACTGAAGCTTTCTTT
TRBJ2-7	TRBD2	TRBV28	few	CASSLSRLAGSYEQYF	TGTGCCAGCAGTTTATCGAGGCTAGCGGGCTCCTACGAGCAGTACTTC
TRBJ1-1	.	TRBV14	many	CASSQAGRNTEAFF	TGTGCCAGCAGCCAAGCCGGACGGAACACTGAAGCTTTCTTT
TRBJ1-5	TRBD1	TRBV12-3/TRBV12-4	.	CASSYQGDSFQPQHF	TGTGCCAGCAGCTATCAGGGGGACAGCTTTCAGCCCCAGCATTTT